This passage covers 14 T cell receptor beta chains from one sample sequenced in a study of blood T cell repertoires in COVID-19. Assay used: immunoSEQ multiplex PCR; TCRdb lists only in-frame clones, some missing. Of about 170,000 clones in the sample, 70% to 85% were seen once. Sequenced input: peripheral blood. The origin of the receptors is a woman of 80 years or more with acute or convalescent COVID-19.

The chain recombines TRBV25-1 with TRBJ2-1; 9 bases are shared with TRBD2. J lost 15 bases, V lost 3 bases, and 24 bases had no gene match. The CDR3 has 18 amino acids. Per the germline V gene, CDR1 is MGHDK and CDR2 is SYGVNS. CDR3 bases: TGTGCCAGCAGTGACTACCACAGGGGCCTAGCGGGGATCCAGTCGCTGTTCTTC. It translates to CASSDYHRGLAGIQSLFF. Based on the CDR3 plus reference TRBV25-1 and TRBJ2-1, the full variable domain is EADIYQTPRYLVIGTGKKITLECSQTMGHDKMYWYQQDPGMELHLIHYSYGVNSTEKGDLSSESTVSRIRTEHFPLTLESARPSHTSQYLCASSDYHRGLAGIQSLFFGPGTRLTVL.

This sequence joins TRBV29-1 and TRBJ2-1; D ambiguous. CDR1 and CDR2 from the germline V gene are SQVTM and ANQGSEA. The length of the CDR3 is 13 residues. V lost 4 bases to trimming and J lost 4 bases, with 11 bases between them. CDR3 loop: CSVAWRRYNEQFF. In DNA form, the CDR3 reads TGCAGCGTTGCGTGGCGGAGATACAATGAGCAGTTCTTC.

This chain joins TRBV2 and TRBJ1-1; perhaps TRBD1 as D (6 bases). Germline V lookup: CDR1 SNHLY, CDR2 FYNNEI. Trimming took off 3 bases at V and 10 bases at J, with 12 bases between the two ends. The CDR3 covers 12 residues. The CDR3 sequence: CASSDNRVGAFF. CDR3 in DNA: TGTGCCAGCAGTGATAACAGGGTGGGAGCTTTCTTT.

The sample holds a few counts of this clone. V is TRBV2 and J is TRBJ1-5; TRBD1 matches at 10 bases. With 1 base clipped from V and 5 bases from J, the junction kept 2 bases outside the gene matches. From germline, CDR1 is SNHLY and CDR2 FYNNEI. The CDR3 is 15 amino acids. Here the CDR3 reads CASSEGTGGYQPQHF. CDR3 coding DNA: TGTGCCAGCAGTGAAGGGACAGGGGGTTATCAGCCCCAGCATTTT.

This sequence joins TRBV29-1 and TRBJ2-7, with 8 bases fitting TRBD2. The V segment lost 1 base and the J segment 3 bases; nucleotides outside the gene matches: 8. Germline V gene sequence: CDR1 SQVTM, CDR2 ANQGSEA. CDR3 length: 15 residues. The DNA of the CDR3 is TGCAGCGTTGAAGGGTCAACTAGCGGTGGCTACGAGCAGTACTTC. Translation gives CSVEGSTSGGYEQYF.

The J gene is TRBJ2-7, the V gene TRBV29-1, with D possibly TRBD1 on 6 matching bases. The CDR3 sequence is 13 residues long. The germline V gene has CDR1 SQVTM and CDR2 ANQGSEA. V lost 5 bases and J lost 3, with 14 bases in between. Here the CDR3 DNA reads TGCAGCGTTCTAGGGGGAGTGTACTACGAGCAGTACTTC. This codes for CSVLGGVYYEQYF.

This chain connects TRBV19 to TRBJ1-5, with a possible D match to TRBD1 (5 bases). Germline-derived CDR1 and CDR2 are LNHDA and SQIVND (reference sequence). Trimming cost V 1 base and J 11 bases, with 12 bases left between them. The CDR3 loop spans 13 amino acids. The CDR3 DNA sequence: TGTGCCAGTAGTATAGTTGGGGACTCGTCCCAGCATTTT. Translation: CASSIVGDSSQHF.

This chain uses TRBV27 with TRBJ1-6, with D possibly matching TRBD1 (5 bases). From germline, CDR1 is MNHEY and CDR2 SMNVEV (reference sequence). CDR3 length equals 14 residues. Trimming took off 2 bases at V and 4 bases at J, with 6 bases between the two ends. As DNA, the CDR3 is TGTGCCAGCAGTTTAAGACAGTATAATTCACCCCTCCACTTT. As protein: CASSLRQYNSPLHF.

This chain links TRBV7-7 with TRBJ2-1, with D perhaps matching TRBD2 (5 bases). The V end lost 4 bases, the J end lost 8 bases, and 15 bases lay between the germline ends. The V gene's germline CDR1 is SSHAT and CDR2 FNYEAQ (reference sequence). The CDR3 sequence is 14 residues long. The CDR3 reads CASSSGLGRDEQFF. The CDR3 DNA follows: TGTGCCAGCAGCTCAGGACTCGGTCGCGATGAGCAGTTCTTC.

The CDR3 spells CASSFRDRGSYEQYF. CDR3 nucleotide sequence: TGTGCCAGCAGCTTCCGGGACAGGGGTTCCTACGAGCAGTACTTC. V gene TRBV7-6 combines with J gene TRBJ2-7, with 10 bases identical to TRBD1. The CDR3 spans 15 residues. Germline lookup yields CDR1 SGHVS and CDR2 FNYEAQ. J lost 1 base, V lost 3 bases, and 3 bases had no gene match.

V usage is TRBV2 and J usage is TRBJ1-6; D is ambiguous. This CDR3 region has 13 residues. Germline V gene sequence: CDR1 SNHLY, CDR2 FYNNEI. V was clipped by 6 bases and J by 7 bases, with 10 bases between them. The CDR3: CASRSTMNSPLHF. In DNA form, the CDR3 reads TGTGCCAGCAGGTCTACTATGAATTCACCCCTCCACTTT.

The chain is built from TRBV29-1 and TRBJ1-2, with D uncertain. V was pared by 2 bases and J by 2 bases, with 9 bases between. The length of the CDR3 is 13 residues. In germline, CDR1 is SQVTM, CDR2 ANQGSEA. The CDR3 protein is CSVEWAGNYGYTF. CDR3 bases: TGCAGCGTTGAATGGGCCGGCAACTATGGCTACACCTTC.

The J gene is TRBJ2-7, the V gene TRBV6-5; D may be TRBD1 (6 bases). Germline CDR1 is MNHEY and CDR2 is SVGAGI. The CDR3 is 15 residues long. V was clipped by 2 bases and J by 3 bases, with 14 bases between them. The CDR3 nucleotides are TGTGCCAGCAGTTACCAGGACAGATCTGGCTACGAGCAGTACTTC. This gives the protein CASSYQDRSGYEQYF.

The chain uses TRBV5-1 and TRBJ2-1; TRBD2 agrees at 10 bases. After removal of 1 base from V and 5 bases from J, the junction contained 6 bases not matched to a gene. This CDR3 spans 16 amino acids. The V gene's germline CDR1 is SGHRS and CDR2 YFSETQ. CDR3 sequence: CASSLMLLAGDNEQFF. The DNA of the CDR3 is TGCGCCAGCAGCTTGATGCTGCTAGCGGGAGACAATGAGCAGTTCTTC.